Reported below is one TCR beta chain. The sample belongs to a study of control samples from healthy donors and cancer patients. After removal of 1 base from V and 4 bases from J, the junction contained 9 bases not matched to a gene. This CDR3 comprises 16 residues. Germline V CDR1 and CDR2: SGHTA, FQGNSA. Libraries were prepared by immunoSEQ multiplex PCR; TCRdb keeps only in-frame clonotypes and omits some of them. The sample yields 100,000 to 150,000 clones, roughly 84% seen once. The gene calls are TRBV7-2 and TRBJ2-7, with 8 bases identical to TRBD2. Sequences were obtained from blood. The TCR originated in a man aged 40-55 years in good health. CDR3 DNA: TGTGCCAGCAGCTTAGTGAGAGTAGCGGGGCCTTACGAGCAGTACTTC. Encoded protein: CASSLVRVAGPYEQYF. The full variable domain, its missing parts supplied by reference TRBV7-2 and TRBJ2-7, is GAGVSQSPSNKVTEKGKDVELRCDPISGHTALYWYRQSLGQGLEFLIYFQGNSAPDKSGLPSDRFSAERTGGSVSTLTIQRTQQEDSAVYLCASSLVRVAGPYEQYFGPGTRLTVT.